These T cell receptor beta chains were read from a single sample in a study of blood T cells in healthy people across ages. TCRdb used MiXCR to reprocess the 5' RACE reads, holding one entry per CDR3 protein. The sample shows 1.5 million to 1.8 million distinct CDR3 sequences, about 45% of them seen only once. The sequenced sample was blood. Source of these receptors: a young woman in good health. Each CDR3 is given with its conserved first and last residue. Each record gives: CDR3 DNA, CDR3 protein, J gene, D gene, clone size, V gene. The D gene is left open where the match is weak. Size tells how often a clone was seen (once, few, many) or the class of an expanded clone, and some rows leave it out.

cdr3_nt: TGCGCCAGCAGCCTAACGGGACTTTCCACAGATACGCAGTATTTT
cdr3_aa: CASSLTGLSTDTQYF
j_call: TRBJ2-3
d_call: -
clone_size: many
v_call: TRBV4-1

cdr3_nt: TGTGCCAGCGGAGGACTAGCGGGAGTGGATGAGCAGTACTTC
cdr3_aa: CASGGLAGVDEQYF
j_call: TRBJ2-7
d_call: TRBD2
clone_size: -
v_call: TRBV27

cdr3_nt: TGTGCCACCAGCAGAGATCACGGAGGGGGCAGCTACAATGAGCAGTACTTC
cdr3_aa: CATSRDHGGGSYNEQYF
j_call: TRBJ2-7
d_call: -
clone_size: -
v_call: TRBV15

cdr3_nt: TGTGCCAGCAGTCGGACTAGCGGGTATAGCACAGATACGCAGTATTTT
cdr3_aa: CASSRTSGYSTDTQYF
j_call: TRBJ2-3
d_call: TRBD2
clone_size: -
v_call: TRBV6-5

cdr3_nt: TGTGCCAGCAGGATGGGGAACGCTAACTATGGCTACACCTTC
cdr3_aa: CASRMGNANYGYTF
j_call: TRBJ1-2
d_call: -
clone_size: many
v_call: TRBV12-3/TRBV12-4

cdr3_nt: TGTGCCAGCAGTTACTCGAAGGAGAAAGCTTTCTTT
cdr3_aa: CASSYSKEKAFF
j_call: TRBJ1-1
d_call: -
clone_size: -
v_call: TRBV6-5

cdr3_nt: TGCAGTTCTGTTTTATTTGGTGCCCGGTTAATCACAGATACGCAGTATTTT
cdr3_aa: CSSVLFGARLITDTQYF
j_call: TRBJ2-3
d_call: -
clone_size: -
v_call: TRBV20-1

cdr3_nt: TGTGCCAGCAGCTTACGCCCGCACGTCTACGAGCAGTACTTC
cdr3_aa: CASSLRPHVYEQYF
j_call: TRBJ2-7
d_call: -
clone_size: -
v_call: TRBV7-2

cdr3_nt: TGTGCCAGTACCCCCTTTGGGGGGCGTGGCTACACCTTC
cdr3_aa: CASTPFGGRGYTF
j_call: TRBJ1-2
d_call: -
clone_size: few
v_call: TRBV19

cdr3_nt: TGTGCCAGCAGTCCCGACAGGGGGTTAAAACAGCCCCGGCATTTT
cdr3_aa: CASSPDRGLKQPRHF
j_call: TRBJ1-5
d_call: TRBD1
clone_size: -
v_call: TRBV12-3/TRBV12-4

cdr3_nt: TGTGCCAGCAGCACTCACAGGGGGAAGATGACTGAAGCTTTCTTT
cdr3_aa: CASSTHRGKMTEAFF
j_call: TRBJ1-1
d_call: TRBD1
clone_size: few
v_call: TRBV7-8

cdr3_nt: TGCAGTGCTAGAGATCGTGCGGGCCGACCCTACGAGCAGTACTTC
cdr3_aa: CSARDRAGRPYEQYF
j_call: TRBJ2-7
d_call: -
clone_size: -
v_call: TRBV20-1

cdr3_nt: TGTGCCAGCAGTTTAAATTTAGCAGATACGCAGTATTTT
cdr3_aa: CASSLNLADTQYF
j_call: TRBJ2-3
d_call: -
clone_size: many
v_call: TRBV12-3/TRBV12-4

cdr3_nt: TGTGCCAGCAGTCCACCGGGACGGATTTTCTATGGCTACACCTTC
cdr3_aa: CASSPPGRIFYGYTF
j_call: TRBJ1-2
d_call: -
clone_size: -
v_call: TRBV7-8

cdr3_nt: TGTGCCAGCACCGGGACAGGAGCTAACTATGGCTACACCTTC
cdr3_aa: CASTGTGANYGYTF
j_call: TRBJ1-2
d_call: TRBD1
clone_size: few
v_call: TRBV3-1

cdr3_nt: TGCAGCGTCCTACGGGACACCTTGGGCGAGCAGTACTTC
cdr3_aa: CSVLRDTLGEQYF
j_call: TRBJ2-7
d_call: -
clone_size: -
v_call: TRBV29-1

cdr3_nt: TGTGCCAGCAGACTAGCCGGGACAGCCTATGGCTACACCTTC
cdr3_aa: CASRLAGTAYGYTF
j_call: TRBJ1-2
d_call: TRBD1
clone_size: -
v_call: TRBV6-2/TRBV6-3

cdr3_nt: TGCGCCAGCAGCACTCCGGGGGCAGATACGCAGTATTTT
cdr3_aa: CASSTPGADTQYF
j_call: TRBJ2-3
d_call: -
clone_size: few
v_call: TRBV4-1

cdr3_nt: TGTGCCAGCAGCCCCACGGGACTAGCGTCGAACACCGGGGAGCTGTTTTTT
cdr3_aa: CASSPTGLASNTGELFF
j_call: TRBJ2-2
d_call: TRBD2
clone_size: few
v_call: TRBV7-2

cdr3_nt: TGTGCCAGCAGTCACCGTCCCGGGACATTTACAGATACGCAGTATTTT
cdr3_aa: CASSHRPGTFTDTQYF
j_call: TRBJ2-3
d_call: -
clone_size: -
v_call: TRBV28

cdr3_nt: TGTGCCTCACAGGAGACCGCAACTAATGAAAAACTGTTTTTT
cdr3_aa: CASQETATNEKLFF
j_call: TRBJ1-4
d_call: -
clone_size: -
v_call: TRBV30

cdr3_nt: TGCGCCAGCAGCCAAGATTTAAGCGGGGGGGCCAGGAATGAGCAGTTCTTC
cdr3_aa: CASSQDLSGGARNEQFF
j_call: TRBJ2-1
d_call: TRBD2
clone_size: once
v_call: TRBV4-3

cdr3_nt: TGCAGCATCCAAGGGACTAGCGGGCGGAGCTCCTACAATGAGCAGTTCTTC
cdr3_aa: CSIQGTSGRSSYNEQFF
j_call: TRBJ2-1
d_call: TRBD2
clone_size: few
v_call: TRBV29-1

cdr3_nt: TGTGCCAGCAGCTTACTTCTCCCACCAGATGAGCAGTTCTTC
cdr3_aa: CASSLLLPPDEQFF
j_call: TRBJ2-1
d_call: -
clone_size: -
v_call: TRBV7-3

cdr3_nt: TGTGCCAGCAGCTTCGAAATGGGGCTCTCCTATAATTCACCCCTCCACTTT
cdr3_aa: CASSFEMGLSYNSPLHF
j_call: TRBJ1-6
d_call: -
clone_size: few
v_call: TRBV7-8

cdr3_nt: TGTGCCAGCAGCTTTAATACAGGGCCGGAGACCCAGTACTTC
cdr3_aa: CASSFNTGPETQYF
j_call: TRBJ2-5
d_call: -
clone_size: many
v_call: TRBV7-2

cdr3_nt: TGTGCCATCAGTGAGCCGCCAAGCAATCTAGCGGGGTCCCTGGGGGAGCTGTTTTTT
cdr3_aa: CAISEPPSNLAGSLGELFF
j_call: TRBJ2-2
d_call: TRBD2
clone_size: -
v_call: TRBV10-3